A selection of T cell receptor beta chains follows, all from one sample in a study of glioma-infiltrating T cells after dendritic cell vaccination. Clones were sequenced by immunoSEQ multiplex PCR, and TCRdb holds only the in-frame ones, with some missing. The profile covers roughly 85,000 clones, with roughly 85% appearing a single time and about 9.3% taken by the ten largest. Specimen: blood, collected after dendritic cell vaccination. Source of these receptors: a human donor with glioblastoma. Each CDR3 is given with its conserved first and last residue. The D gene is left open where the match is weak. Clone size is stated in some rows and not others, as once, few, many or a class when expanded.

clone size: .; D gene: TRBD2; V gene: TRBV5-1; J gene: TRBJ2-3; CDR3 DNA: TGCGCCAGCAGCTTGGAAGCGCGGGGGGGCCCGGATACGCAGTATTTT; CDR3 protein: CASSLEARGGPDTQYF
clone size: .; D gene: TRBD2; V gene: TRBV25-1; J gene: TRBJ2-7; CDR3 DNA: TGTGCCAGCAAAAGCGGGAGCGGGCTCCACGAGCAGTACTTC; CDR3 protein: CASKSGSGLHEQYF
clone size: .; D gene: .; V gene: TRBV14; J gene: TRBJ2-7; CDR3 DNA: TGTGCCAGCAGCCAAGGGCACAGCCCCTACCAGCAGTACTTC; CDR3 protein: CASSQGHSPYQQYF
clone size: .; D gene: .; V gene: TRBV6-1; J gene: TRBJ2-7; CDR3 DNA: TGTGCCAGCAGTGAAGTCCTTACTAGCCCAACCTACGAGCAGTACTTC; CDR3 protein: CASSEVLTSPTYEQYF
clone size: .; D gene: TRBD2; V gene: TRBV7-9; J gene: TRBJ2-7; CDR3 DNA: TGTGCCAGCAGCCCCGGGACTAGCGGGTACTACGAGCAGTACTTC; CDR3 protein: CASSPGTSGYYEQYF
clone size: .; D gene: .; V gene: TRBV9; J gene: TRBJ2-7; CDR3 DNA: TGTGCCAGCAGCGTAGGGGGCAGGGGTTTCCTCTACGAGCAGTACTTC; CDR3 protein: CASSVGGRGFLYEQYF
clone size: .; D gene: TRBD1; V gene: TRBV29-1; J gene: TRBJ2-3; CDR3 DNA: TGCAGCGTTCGGGACAGCTATTCCACAGATACGCAGTATTTT; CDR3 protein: CSVRDSYSTDTQYF
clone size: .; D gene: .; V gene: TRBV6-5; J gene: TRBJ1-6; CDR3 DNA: TGTGCCAGCAGTTACGAGGGTGGCTCACCCCTCCACTTT; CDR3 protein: CASSYEGGSPLHF
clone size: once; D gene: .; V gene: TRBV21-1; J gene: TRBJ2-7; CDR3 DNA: TGTGCCAGCAGCAACAGACAGGAAAAGTCCTACGAGCAGTACTTC; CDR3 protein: CASSNRQEKSYEQYF
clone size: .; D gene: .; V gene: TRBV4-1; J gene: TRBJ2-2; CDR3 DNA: TGCGCCAGCAGCCGCGGCGGGCCGAACACCGGGGAGCTGTTTTTT; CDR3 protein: CASSRGGPNTGELFF
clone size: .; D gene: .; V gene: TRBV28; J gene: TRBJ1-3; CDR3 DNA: TGTGCCAGCCCCCCCCAAGCGGGAAACACCATATATTTT; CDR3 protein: CASPPQAGNTIYF
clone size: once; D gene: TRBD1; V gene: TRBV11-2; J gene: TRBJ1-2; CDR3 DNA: TGTGCCAGCAGCTCGGGACAGGGGAACTATGGCTACACCTTC; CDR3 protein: CASSSGQGNYGYTF
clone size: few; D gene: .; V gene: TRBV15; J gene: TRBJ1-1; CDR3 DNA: TGTGCCACCAGTACGGTTGGAGGGATTGTAGCTGAAGCTTTCTTT; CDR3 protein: CATSTVGGIVAEAFF
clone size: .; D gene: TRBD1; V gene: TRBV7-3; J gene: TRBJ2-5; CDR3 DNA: TGTGCCAGCAGCCGGGACAGGGCAGAGACCCAGTACTTC; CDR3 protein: CASSRDRAETQYF
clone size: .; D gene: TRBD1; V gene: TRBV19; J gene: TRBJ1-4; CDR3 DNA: TGTGCCAGTAGTATCGGACAGGGCGGTAATGAAAAACTGTTTTTT; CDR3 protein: CASSIGQGGNEKLFF
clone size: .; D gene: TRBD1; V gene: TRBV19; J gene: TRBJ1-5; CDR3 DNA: TGTGCCAGCACGGAACGACAGGGGCCGATCAATCAGCCCCAGCATTTT; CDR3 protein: CASTERQGPINQPQHF
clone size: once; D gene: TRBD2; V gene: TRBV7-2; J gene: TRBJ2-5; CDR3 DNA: TGTGCCAGCAGCTTAGCGCGGGGGGTAGAGACCCAGTACTTC; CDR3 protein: CASSLARGVETQYF
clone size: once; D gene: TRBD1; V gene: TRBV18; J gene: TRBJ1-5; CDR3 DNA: TGTGCCAGCTCACTAAGGACAGGGGAATACAATCAGCCCCAGCATTTT; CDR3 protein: CASSLRTGEYNQPQHF
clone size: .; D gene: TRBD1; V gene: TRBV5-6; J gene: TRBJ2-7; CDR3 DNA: TGTGCCAGCAGCTTAACAGGGGGAGTCCCAAAGGAGCAGTACTTC; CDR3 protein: CASSLTGGVPKEQYF
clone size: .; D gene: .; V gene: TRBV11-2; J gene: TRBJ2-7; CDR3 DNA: TGTGCCAGCAGCTTAGGGGGGTGGACAGCGTCCTACGAGCAGTACTTC; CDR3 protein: CASSLGGWTASYEQYF
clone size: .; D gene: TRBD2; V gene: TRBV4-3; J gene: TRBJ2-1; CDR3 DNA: TGCGCCAGCAGCCAAGATACGGCGGGGGGGTACAATGAGCAGTTCTTC; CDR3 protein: CASSQDTAGGYNEQFF
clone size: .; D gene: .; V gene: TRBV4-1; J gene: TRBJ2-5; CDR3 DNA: TGCGCCAGCAGCCAAGCAGACAACGCCGAGACCCAGTACTTC; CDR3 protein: CASSQADNAETQYF
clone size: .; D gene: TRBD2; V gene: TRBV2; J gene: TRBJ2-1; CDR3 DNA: TGTGCCAGCAGCAGACAAGCGGGAGCCGGGAATGAGCAGTTCTTC; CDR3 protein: CASSRQAGAGNEQFF
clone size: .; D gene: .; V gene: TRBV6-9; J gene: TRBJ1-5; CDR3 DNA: TGTGCCAGCACCCCCCCGGGTTATACCCGCAATCAGCCCCAGCATTTT; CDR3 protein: CASTPPGYTRNQPQHF
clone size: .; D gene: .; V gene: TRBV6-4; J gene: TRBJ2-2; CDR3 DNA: TGTGCCAGCAGTGACCGCGCTAACACCGGGGAGCTGTTTTTT; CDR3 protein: CASSDRANTGELFF
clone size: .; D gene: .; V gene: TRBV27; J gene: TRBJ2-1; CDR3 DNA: TGTGCCAGCAGTTTAGGTACAGCTTACAATGAGCAGTTCTTC; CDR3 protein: CASSLGTAYNEQFF
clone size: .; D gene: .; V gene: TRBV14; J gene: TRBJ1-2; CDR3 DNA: TGTGCCAGCAGCCCGGACAGAAACTATGGCTACACCTTC; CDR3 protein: CASSPDRNYGYTF
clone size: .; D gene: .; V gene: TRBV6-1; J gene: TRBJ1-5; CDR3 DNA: TGTGCCAGCAGTCCTAGGGGCGCTAGCAATCAGCCCCAGCATTTT; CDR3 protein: CASSPRGASNQPQHF
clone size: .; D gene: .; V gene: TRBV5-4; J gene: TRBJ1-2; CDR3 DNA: TGTGCCAGCAGCGTAGGACTGTCAAACTATGGCTACACCTTC; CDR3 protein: CASSVGLSNYGYTF
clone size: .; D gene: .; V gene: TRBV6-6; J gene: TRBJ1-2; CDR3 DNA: TGTGCCAGCAGCAGCAGTACGACAACCAACTATGGCTACACCTTC; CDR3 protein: CASSSSTTTNYGYTF
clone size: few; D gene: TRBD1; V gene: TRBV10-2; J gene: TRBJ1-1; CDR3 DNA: TGCGCCAGCAGAAACACAGGGGGCGTAGCTGAAGCTTTCTTT; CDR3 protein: CASRNTGGVAEAFF
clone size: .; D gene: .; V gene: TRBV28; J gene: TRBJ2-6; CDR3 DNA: TGTGCCAGCAGTTTATGGGCCGGGGCTGGGGCCAACGTCCTGACTTTC; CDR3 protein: CASSLWAGAGANVLTF
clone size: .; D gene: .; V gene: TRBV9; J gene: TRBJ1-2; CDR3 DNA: TGTGCCAGCAGCGTAGGTGGACAGAGCTATGGCTACACCTTC; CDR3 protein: CASSVGGQSYGYTF
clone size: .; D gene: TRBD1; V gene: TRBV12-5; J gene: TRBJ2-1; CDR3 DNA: TGTGCTAGTGGTAATGGGACAGGGAGTTACAATGAGCAGTTCTTC; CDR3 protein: CASGNGTGSYNEQFF
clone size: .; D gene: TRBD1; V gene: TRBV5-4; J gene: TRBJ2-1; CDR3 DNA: TGTGCCAGCAGCTTGGGACAGGGTTCATTGGATGAGCAGTTCTTC; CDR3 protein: CASSLGQGSLDEQFF
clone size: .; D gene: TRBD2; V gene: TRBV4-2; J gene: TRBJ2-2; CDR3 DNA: TGTGCCAGCAGCCAAGGGGAGGGCGGGGAGCTGTTTTTT; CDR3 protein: CASSQGEGGELFF
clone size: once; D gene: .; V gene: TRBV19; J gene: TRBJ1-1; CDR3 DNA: TGTGCCAGTAGTATCACTCCAGGGAACACTGAAGCTTTCTTT; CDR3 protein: CASSITPGNTEAFF
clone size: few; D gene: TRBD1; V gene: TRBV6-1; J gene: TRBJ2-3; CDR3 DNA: TGTGCCAGCAGTGGGACAGGGGGCGCAGATACGCAGTATTTT; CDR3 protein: CASSGTGGADTQYF
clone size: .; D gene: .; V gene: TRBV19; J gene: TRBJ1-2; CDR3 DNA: TGTGCCAGTAGTGCCATTTCACCGACAGGTGTAGGCTACACCTTC; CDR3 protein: CASSAISPTGVGYTF
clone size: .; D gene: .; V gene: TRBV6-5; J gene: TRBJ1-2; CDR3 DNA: TGTGCCAGCAGGGGGGCTGGCTACACCTTC; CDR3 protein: CASRGAGYTF
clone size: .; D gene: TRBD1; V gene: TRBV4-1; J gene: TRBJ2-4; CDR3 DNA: TGCGCCAGCAGCCTTGGGACAGTAAAGGGGCGACCTAAAAACATTCAGTACTTC; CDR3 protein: CASSLGTVKGRPKNIQYF
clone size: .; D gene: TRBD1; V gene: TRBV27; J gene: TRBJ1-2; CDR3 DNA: TGTGCCAGCAGACAGGGGAATAACTATGGCTACACCTTC; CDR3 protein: CASRQGNNYGYTF
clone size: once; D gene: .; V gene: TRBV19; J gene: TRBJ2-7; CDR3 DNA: TGTGCCAGTAGTATAGCGGGGAGCTCCTACGAGCAGTACTTC; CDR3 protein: CASSIAGSSYEQYF
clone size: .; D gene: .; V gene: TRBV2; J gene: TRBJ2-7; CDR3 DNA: TGTGCCAGCAGTGAAGCGGGAGGGGGCTACGAGCAGTACTTC; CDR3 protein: CASSEAGGGYEQYF
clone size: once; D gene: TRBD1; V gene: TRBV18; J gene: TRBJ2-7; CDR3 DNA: TGTGCCAGCTCACCCCAGGACAGGGGGCTCGAGCAGTACTTC; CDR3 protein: CASSPQDRGLEQYF
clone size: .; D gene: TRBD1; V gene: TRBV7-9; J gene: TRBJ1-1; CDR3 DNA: TGTGCCAGCAGCCGCATAAGAACAGGGGGCTTCTACGAAGCTTTCTTT; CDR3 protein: CASSRIRTGGFYEAFF
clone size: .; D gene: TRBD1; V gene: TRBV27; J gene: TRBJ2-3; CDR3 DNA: TGTGCCAGCAGTTCCAAGGGGGGACAGGGGCCCTTCCTCACAGATACGCAGTATTTT; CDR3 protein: CASSSKGGQGPFLTDTQYF
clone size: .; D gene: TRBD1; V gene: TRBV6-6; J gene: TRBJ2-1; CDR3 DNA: TGTGCCAGCAAGACAGGGCAGGGAACATACAATGAGCAGTTCTTC; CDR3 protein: CASKTGQGTYNEQFF
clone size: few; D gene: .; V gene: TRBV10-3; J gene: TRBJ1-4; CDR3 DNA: TGTGCCATCAGTGAGGCTAGACAGGCTGGTAATGAAAAACTGTTTTTT; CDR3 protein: CAISEARQAGNEKLFF
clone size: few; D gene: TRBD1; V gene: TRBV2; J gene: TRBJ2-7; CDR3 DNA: TGTGCCAGCAGCGACAGGGGCGAGCAGTACTTC; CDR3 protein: CASSDRGEQYF
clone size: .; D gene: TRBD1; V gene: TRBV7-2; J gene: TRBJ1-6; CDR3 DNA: TGTGCCAGCAGCCGGGACAGGGAGGGCTCACCCCTCCACTTT; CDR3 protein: CASSRDREGSPLHF
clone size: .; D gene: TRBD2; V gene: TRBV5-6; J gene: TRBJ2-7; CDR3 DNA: TGTGCCAGCAGCCTTAGCGGGGGACCCTCCTACGAGCAGTACTTC; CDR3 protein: CASSLSGGPSYEQYF
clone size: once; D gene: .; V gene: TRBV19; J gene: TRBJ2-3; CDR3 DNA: TGTGCCAGTAGTATACCGTCAGATACGCAGTATTTT; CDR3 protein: CASSIPSDTQYF
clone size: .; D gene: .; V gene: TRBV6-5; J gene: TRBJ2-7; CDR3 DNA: TGTGCCAGCAGTTACGGGGGCTACAGGGTCCCATGGTACTTC; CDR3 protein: CASSYGGYRVPWYF
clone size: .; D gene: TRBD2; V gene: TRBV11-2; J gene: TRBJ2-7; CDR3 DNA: TGTGCCAGCAGCTTAGGGGAGGGGGGACTAGTCTCCTACGAGCAGTACTTC; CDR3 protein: CASSLGEGGLVSYEQYF
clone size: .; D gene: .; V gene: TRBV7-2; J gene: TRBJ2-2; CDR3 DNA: TGTGCCAGCAGCTTAGTTTGGGCAGCAACCGGGGAGCTGTTTTTT; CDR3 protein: CASSLVWAATGELFF
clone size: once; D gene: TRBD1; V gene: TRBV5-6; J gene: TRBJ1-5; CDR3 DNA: TGTGCCAGCAGCTTGGCGGGGGGGACAGGGGGATATAGCAATCAGCCCCAGCATTTT; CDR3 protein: CASSLAGGTGGYSNQPQHF
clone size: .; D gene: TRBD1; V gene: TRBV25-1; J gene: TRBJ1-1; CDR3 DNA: TGTGCCAGCAGTGTGGGACAGGTGATTGGTGAAGCTTTCTTT; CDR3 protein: CASSVGQVIGEAFF
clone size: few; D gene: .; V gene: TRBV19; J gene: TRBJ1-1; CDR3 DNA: TGTGCCAGTAGTATAGGGACAGTCCTATACACTGAAGCTTTCTTT; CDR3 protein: CASSIGTVLYTEAFF
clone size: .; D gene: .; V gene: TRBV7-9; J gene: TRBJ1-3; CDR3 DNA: TGTGCCAGCAGCTTAGTAGCAGAAGTCTCTGGAAACACCATATATTTT; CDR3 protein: CASSLVAEVSGNTIYF